A single sample gave rise to the 24 T cell receptor beta chains below, sequenced in a study of Graves' ophthalmopathy and Graves' hyperthyroidism. From RNA, the CDR3 regions of TCR beta chains were amplified and sequenced. The first round was an RT-PCR with HTBI primers, and the second round was a multiplex PCR. TCRdb reprocessed the multiplex PCR reads with MiXCR, giving one entry per CDR3 protein. The sample lists about 620,000 distinct CDR3 sequences, 20% to 25% occurring once. What was sequenced was peripheral blood. The receptors here all came from a woman aged 18-29 years with stable Graves' hyperthyroidism. Some clones in this sample may be carry-over from other donors' samples.

This clonotype was recorded at least ten times. This rearrangement joins TRBV6-5 to TRBJ1-2, with D maybe TRBD1 (5 bases). Trimming took 4 bases from V and 0 from J, leaving 9 bases between them. This CDR3 has 14 residues. Germline loops: CDR1 MNHEY, CDR2 SVGAGI. The CDR3 sequence is CASSFGAPNYGYTF. CDR3 nucleotide sequence: TGTGCCAGCAGTTTCGGGGCCCCTAACTATGGCTACACCTTC.

The sample holds many counts of this clonotype. This rearrangement joins TRBV7-9 to TRBJ2-7; tentative D call: TRBD2 (5 bases). Germline CDR1 is SEHNR and CDR2 is FQNEAQ (reference sequence). The CDR3 runs 12 residues. V lost 1 base, J lost 4 bases, and 5 bases lay in between. CDR3 coding DNA: TGTGCCAGCAGCTTAGGGGAGTACGAGCAGTACTTC. Its protein is CASSLGEYEQYF.

This clonotype was counted ten times or more. The chain employs TRBV20-1 and TRBJ1-1; D gene ambiguous. With 6 bases removed from V and 7 bases from J, the gap between germline ends came to 9 bases. The CDR3 is 10 residues long. The germline CDR1 and CDR2 sequences are DFQATT and SNEGSKA (reference sequence). The CDR3 DNA reads TGCAGTGCCCATGGGCGTGAAGCTTTCTTT. The encoded protein is CSAHGREAFF.

This clonotype was seen only a few times. The V and J genes are TRBV4-3 and TRBJ1-2, with 7 bases lining up with TRBD1. The trim removed 5 bases at V and 3 bases at J, leaving 9 bases unmatched. This CDR3 comprises 15 residues. CDR1 is LGHNA and CDR2 is YSLEER in the germline V gene. The CDR3 DNA sequence: TGCGCCAGCAGCTCCCCGGGAGGGGGCGACTATGGCTACACCTTC. Residues: CASSSPGGGDYGYTF.

In its sample, this clonotype was seen many times. This chain connects TRBV3-1 to TRBJ2-7; D unclear. The V gene's germline CDR1 is LGHDT and CDR2 YNNKEL (reference sequence). This CDR3 spans 15 amino acids. V dropped 1 base and J dropped 4 bases, with 14 bases sitting between them. CDR3 region: CASSQGSRPGYEQYF. The CDR3 coding sequence is TGTGCCAGCAGCCAAGGAAGCAGGCCGGGTTACGAGCAGTACTTC.

This clonotype has a count of ten or more. The chain employs TRBV28 and TRBJ2-5; 7 bases are shared with TRBD1. CDR1 is MDHEN, CDR2 SYDVKM, per germline. CDR3 length: 15 residues. Trimming removed 5 bases from V and 6 bases from J; junction bases left unmatched: 12. CDR3 DNA: TGTGCCAGCAGTCCCGGGACAGAAGGGCGAAAGACCCAGTACTTC. Its translation: CASSPGTEGRKTQYF. Full variable domain (remainder filled in from reference TRBV28 and TRBJ2-5): DVKVTQSSRYLVKRTGEKVFLECVQDMDHENMFWYRQDPGLGLRLIYFSYDVKMKEKGDIPEGYSVSREKKERFSLILESASTNQTSMYLCASSPGTEGRKTQYFGPGTRLLVL.

This clonotype was seen many times. V and J are TRBV7-6 and TRBJ1-2; a weak D match, TRBD1 (5 bases). This CDR3 has 15 amino acids. Germline CDR1 is SGHVS and CDR2 is FNYEAQ. Trimming pared 0 bases from V and 1 base from J, leaving 9 bases between. The chain's CDR3 is CASSLATGRNYGYTF. The DNA of the CDR3 is TGTGCCAGCAGCTTAGCGACGGGGCGTAACTATGGCTACACCTTC.

This clonotype was seen many times. The chain has TRBV20-1 and TRBJ2-7, with TRBD2 matching over 7 bases. CDR1 and CDR2 (germline): DFQATT, SNEGSKA (reference sequence). CDR3 length: 14 residues. V gave up 3 bases and J gave up 3 bases; unmatched junction bases: 8. As DNA, the CDR3 is TGCAGTGCTAGCCCCCGGGGAGGGTACTACGAGCAGTACTTC. Translating it yields CSASPRGGYYEQYF.

This clonotype was seen repeatedly, ten times or more. V is TRBV19 and J is TRBJ1-5, with unresolved D. The CDR3 is 16 amino acids. V was trimmed by 3 bases and J by 3 bases, leaving 15 bases between them. Germline V gene sequence: CDR1 LNHDA, CDR2 SQIVND (reference sequence). CDR3 in amino acids: CASSIFFQRSNQPQHF. CDR3 sequence (DNA): TGTGCCAGTAGTATTTTTTTCCAGCGGTCCAATCAGCCCCAGCATTTT.

This clonotype was counted many times. This sequence joins TRBV7-4 and TRBJ1-5; the D gene is possibly TRBD1 (6 bases). Trimming removed 3 bases at V and 0 bases at J, with 21 bases between. This CDR3 is built from 19 residues. CDR1 is SGHVT, CDR2 SQSDAQ, per germline. For the CDR3, the DNA is TGTGCCAGCAGCTTGGACGGGGGGCCCAACTTCTATAGCAATCAGCCCCAGCATTTT. Encoded protein: CASSLDGGPNFYSNQPQHF.

This clonotype was picked up many times. CDR3 residues: CASSFQSSNQPQHF. In DNA, the CDR3 is TGTGCCAGCAGCTTTCAGTCGAGCAATCAGCCCCAGCATTTT. V usage is TRBV28 and J usage is TRBJ1-5, with D hard to call. Germline CDR1 is MDHEN and CDR2 is SYDVKM. The CDR3 has 14 amino acids. Trimming removed 6 bases from V and 1 base from J, with 10 bases in between.

Many counts were recorded for this clonotype. The chain combines TRBV29-1 with TRBJ1-5, with no clear D. Germline CDR1 is SQVTM and CDR2 is ANQGSEA. With 4 bases removed from V and 9 bases from J, the gap between germline ends came to 4 bases. The CDR3 contains 9 residues. CDR3 loop: CSVGWPQHF. CDR3 DNA: TGCAGCGTTGGATGGCCCCAGCATTTT.

The chain combines TRBV19 with TRBJ2-7; tentative D call: TRBD2 (6 bases). Germline V CDR1 and CDR2: LNHDA, SQIVND (reference sequence). The length of the CDR3 is 14 residues. V lost 3 bases, J lost 2 bases, and 11 bases lay in between. CDR3 DNA: TGTGCCAGTAGTATTCGCGGGACCCCCTACGAGCAGTACTTC. It yields the protein CASSIRGTPYEQYF.

This clonotype was seen ten or more times. The chain is built from TRBV6-2 or TRBV6-3 and TRBJ2-5; no clear D gene. V was clipped by 9 bases and J by 2 bases, with 13 bases between them. CDR3 length equals 13 residues. The germline CDR1 and CDR2 sequences are MNHEY and SVGEGT. CDR3 region: CASTGDPQETQYF. The CDR3 DNA is TGTGCCAGTACGGGTGACCCGCAAGAGACCCAGTACTTC.

This clonotype was counted ten times or more. The chain uses TRBV28 and TRBJ2-7; D might be TRBD2 (7 bases). Germline-derived CDR1 and CDR2 are MDHEN and SYDVKM. With 3 bases removed from V and 8 bases from J, the gap between germline ends came to 17 bases. The CDR3 sequence is 14 residues long. DNA of the CDR3: TGTGCCAGCAGTTTGGGCGGGGGCACCGGGCAGCAGTACTTC. Its protein product is CASSLGGGTGQQYF.

This clonotype was observed many times. The chain uses TRBV10-3 and TRBJ2-5, with D possibly matching TRBD2 (5 bases). Germline V gene lookup returns CDR1 ENHRY and CDR2 SYGVKD. V lost 2 bases and J 5 bases, leaving 6 bases between the germline ends. The CDR3 is 12 residues long. CDR3 region: CAISEPGETQYF. The CDR3 nucleotides are TGTGCCATCAGTGAGCCGGGGGAGACCCAGTACTTC.

Many counts were recorded for this clonotype. V is TRBV11-3 and J is TRBJ2-7; 9 bases are shared with TRBD1. Germline trimming cut 5 bases from V and 6 bases from J; bases unmatched to any gene: 5. CDR1 is SGHNT and CDR2 is YENEEA in the germline V gene. CDR3 length equals 13 residues. The CDR3 bases are TGTGCCAGCAGCCCGACAGGGGGTGTCGAGCAGTACTTC. This encodes CASSPTGGVEQYF.

On this clonotype: One base away lies a much larger clone, so this may be a sequencing read error. Since no conserved phenylalanine or tryptophan closes the CDR3, a read error is the likely cause. This chain connects TRBV6-4 to TRBJ2-6, with D maybe TRBD2 (5 bases). The CDR3 length is 18 residues. Germline V gene lookup returns CDR1 MRHNA and CDR2 SNTAGT. Trimming left V 2 bases short and J 1 base short, with 15 bases between. The CDR3, as DNA: TGTGCCAGCAGTGACCCAAGAGGGTTTGATTCTGGGGCCAACGTCCTGACTGTC. Its translation: CASSDPRGFDSGANVLTV.

This clonotype has a single count. One end of the junction does not line up with germline, which may come from a read error. V gene TRBV4-3 combines with J gene TRBJ2-5; a weak D match, TRBD2 (5 bases). Germline CDR1 reads LGHNA; CDR2 reads YSLEER. The length of the CDR3 is 11 residues. Here the CDR3 DNA reads TGCGCCAGCTCCGAGGGAGAGAGCCAGTACTTC. It codes for CASSEGESQYF.

In this sample, this clonotype turned up a few times. The rearrangement joins TRBV7-2 to TRBJ1-2; maybe TRBD1 (5 bases). Germline V gene sequence: CDR1 SGHTA, CDR2 FQGNSA. The CDR3 loop spans 15 amino acids. Trimming took off 1 base at V and 6 bases at J, with 15 bases between the two ends. The CDR3 DNA reads TGTGCCAGCAGCTTAGTTTGGGGGGTTCTTGATGGCTACACCTTC. This translates into CASSLVWGVLDGYTF.

This clonotype has a single count. V is TRBV20-1 and J is TRBJ2-7; D gene ambiguous. The V gene lost 3 bases and the J gene lost 3 bases, with 12 bases spanning the gap. The length of the CDR3 is 13 residues. Looked up from germline, CDR1 is DFQATT and CDR2 is SNEGSKA (reference sequence). The CDR3 DNA is TGCAGTGCTAGGTGGCAGATAAACTACGAGCAGTACTTC. It is translated as CSARWQINYEQYF.

This clonotype was observed a handful of times. V is TRBV5-5 and J is TRBJ2-5; tentatively, D is TRBD2 (6 bases). The CDR3 has 16 residues. Germline CDR1 SGHKS, CDR2 YYEKEE (reference sequence). Deletions cut 4 bases from V and 3 bases from J, with 19 bases between. CDR3 in amino acids: CASSHRGGPLKETQYF. The CDR3 bases are TGTGCCAGCAGCCACCGGGGAGGTCCACTTAAAGAGACCCAGTACTTC.

The V and J genes are TRBV2 and TRBJ1-2; unclear D gene. In germline, CDR1 is SNHLY, CDR2 FYNNEI. V was trimmed by 3 bases and J by 7 bases, leaving 9 bases between them. The CDR3 loop spans 12 amino acids. CDR3 nucleotides: TGTGCCAGCAGTGATATTAACGGTGGCTACACCTTC. Translating it yields CASSDINGGYTF.

This clonotype appeared many times. This chain connects TRBV2 to TRBJ1-5; D not certain. The CDR3 is 14 amino acids. The germline V and J ends were trimmed by 4 bases and 3 bases, with 10 bases remaining between them. Germline values: CDR1 SNHLY, CDR2 FYNNEI. The CDR3 loop reads CASSGGPSNQPQHF. CDR3 in DNA: TGTGCCAGCAGTGGAGGGCCCTCCAATCAGCCCCAGCATTTT.